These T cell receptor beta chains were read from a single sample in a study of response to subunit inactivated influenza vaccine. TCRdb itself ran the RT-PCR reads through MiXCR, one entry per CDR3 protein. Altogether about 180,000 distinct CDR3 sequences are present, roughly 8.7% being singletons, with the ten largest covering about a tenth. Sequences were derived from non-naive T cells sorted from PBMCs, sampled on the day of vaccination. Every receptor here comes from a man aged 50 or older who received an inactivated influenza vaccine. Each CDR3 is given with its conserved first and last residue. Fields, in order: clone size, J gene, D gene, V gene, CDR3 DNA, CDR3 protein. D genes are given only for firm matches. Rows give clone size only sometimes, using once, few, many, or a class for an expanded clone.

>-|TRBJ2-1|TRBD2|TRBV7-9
TGTGCCAGCAGCTTACCAAGACTAGCGAACAATGAGCAGTTCTTC
CASSLPRLANNEQFF
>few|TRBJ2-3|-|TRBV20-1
TGCAGTGCGGGAAGGGACTTCACAGATACGCAGTATTTT
CSAGRDFTDTQYF
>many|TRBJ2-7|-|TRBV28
TGTGCCAGCGGGAATTATGGGGAAACCTACGAGCAGTACTTC
CASGNYGETYEQYF
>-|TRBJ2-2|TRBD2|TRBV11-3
TGTGCCAGCAGCTTAGGGCCGACTAGCTTGAACACCGGGGAGCTGTTTTTT
CASSLGPTSLNTGELFF
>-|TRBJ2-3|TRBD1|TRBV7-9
TGTGCCAGCAGCGCCCAACAGGGGAGCGGCACAGATACGCAGTATTTT
CASSAQQGSGTDTQYF
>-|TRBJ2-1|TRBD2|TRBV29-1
TGCAGCGTTGACCCAGCGGGGGCAAACAATGAGCAGTTCTTC
CSVDPAGANNEQFF
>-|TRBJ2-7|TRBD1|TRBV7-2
TGTGCCAGCAGCTTGGTGGGACAGGGTGTCTACGAGCAGTACTTC
CASSLVGQGVYEQYF
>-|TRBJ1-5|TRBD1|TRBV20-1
TGCAGTGCTACCCGGACAGGGGATAGCAATCAGCCCCAGCATTTT
CSATRTGDSNQPQHF
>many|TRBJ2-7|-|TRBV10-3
TGTGCCATCAACGCCCAGGGAAAGATAGCCAACCCGCACTACGAGCAGTACTTC
CAINAQGKIANPHYEQYF
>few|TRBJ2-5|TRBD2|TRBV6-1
TGTGCCAGTTCAGCGGGAGGAACAGAGACCCAGTACTTC
CASSAGGTETQYF
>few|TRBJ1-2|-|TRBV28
TGTGCCAGCAGTTTCCCCCCGGGGGGCTACACCTTC
CASSFPPGGYTF
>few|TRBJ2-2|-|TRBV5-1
TGCGCCAGCAGCCCGCGGGACACCGGGGAGCTGTTTTTT
CASSPRDTGELFF
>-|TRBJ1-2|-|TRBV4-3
TGCGCCAGCAGCCAAGCACGTCCAGGGGATGGCTACACCTTC
CASSQARPGDGYTF
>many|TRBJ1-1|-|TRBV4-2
TGTGCCAGCAGCCAAGACTGGGGGAACACTGAAGCTTTCTTT
CASSQDWGNTEAFF
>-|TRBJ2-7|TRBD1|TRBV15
TGTGCCACCAGCAGGGACAGGGGGACCTACGAGCAGTACTTC
CATSRDRGTYEQYF
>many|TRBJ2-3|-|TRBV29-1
TGCAGCGACAGGGATCGGAGCACAGATACGCAGTATTTT
CSDRDRSTDTQYF
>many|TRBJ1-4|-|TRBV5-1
TGCGCCAGCAGCCCCCGAGGACTCGGCGAAAAACTGTTTTTT
CASSPRGLGEKLFF
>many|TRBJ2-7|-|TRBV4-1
TGCGCCAGCAGCCGGACAGGCGCGGGGAACTACGAGCAGTACTTC
CASSRTGAGNYEQYF
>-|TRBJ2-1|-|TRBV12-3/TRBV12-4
TGTGCCAGCAGTTTAACCGGGACGGAAATCTTC
CASSLTGTEIF
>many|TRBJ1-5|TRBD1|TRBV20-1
TGCAGTGCTAGTCGGGGACAGGGAAGTCTCGGTAGCAATCAGCCCCAGCATTTT
CSASRGQGSLGSNQPQHF
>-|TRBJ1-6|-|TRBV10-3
TGTGCCATCGGGAATTCCTATAATTCACCCCTCCACTTT
CAIGNSYNSPLHF
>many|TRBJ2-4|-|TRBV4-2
TGTGCCAGCAGCCAGTCCGGGACGGTATTTTTTCAGTACTTC
CASSQSGTVFFQYF
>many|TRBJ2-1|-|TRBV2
TGTGCCACCGTACCTAGCGAACACTACAATGAGCAGTTCTTC
CATVPSEHYNEQFF
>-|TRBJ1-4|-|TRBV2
TGTGCCAGCAGTGCCTCGACTGGGGCAACTAATGAAAAACTGTTTTTT
CASSASTGATNEKLFF
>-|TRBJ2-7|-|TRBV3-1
TGTGCCAGCAGCCAAGTTCGGACCGAGCAGTACTTC
CASSQVRTEQYF
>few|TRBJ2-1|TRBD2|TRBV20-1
TGCAGTGCCCCGGGACTAGCGGGGGTAGAGCAGTTCTTC
CSAPGLAGVEQFF
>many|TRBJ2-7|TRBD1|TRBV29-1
TGCAGCGTAGGATCCGGGACAGGGAGAGGGGAGCAGTACTTC
CSVGSGTGRGEQYF
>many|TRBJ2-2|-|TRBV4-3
TGCGCCAGCAGCCAAGATCTCTTCGGGGGAACGAACACCGGGGAGCTGTTTTTT
CASSQDLFGGTNTGELFF
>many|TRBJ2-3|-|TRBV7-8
TGTGCCAGCAGCCCAAGAGTTGGCGATACGCAGTATTTT
CASSPRVGDTQYF
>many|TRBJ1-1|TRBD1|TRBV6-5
TGTGCCAGCAGTTACTCGGGACAGGGAGGGACTGAAGCTTTCTTT
CASSYSGQGGTEAFF
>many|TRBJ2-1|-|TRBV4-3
TGCGCCAGCAGCCAAGACCACCGGGCCTACAATGAGCAGTTCTTC
CASSQDHRAYNEQFF
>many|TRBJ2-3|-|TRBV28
TGTGCCAGCAGCGGGACTAGCACAGATACGCAGTATTTT
CASSGTSTDTQYF
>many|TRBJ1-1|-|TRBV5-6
TGTGCCAGCAGCTGGGAAGGGACGGGAGGGACTGAAGCTTTCTTT
CASSWEGTGGTEAFF
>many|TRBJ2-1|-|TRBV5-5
TGTGCCAGCAGCTTGGTCCGAGGGGCCACCTCCTACAATGAGCAGTTCTTC
CASSLVRGATSYNEQFF
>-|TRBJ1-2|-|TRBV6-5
TGTGCCAGCAGTTACTCGGGCCGGGGGGCCTATGGCTACACCTTC
CASSYSGRGAYGYTF
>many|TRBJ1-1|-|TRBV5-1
TGCGCCAGCAGCTTGGTTGGACAGAAGAAGAATACTGAAGCTTTCTTT
CASSLVGQKKNTEAFF
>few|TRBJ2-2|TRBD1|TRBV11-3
TGTGCCAGCAGCTTGAACAGGGGGCGGACCGGGGAGCTGTTTTTT
CASSLNRGRTGELFF
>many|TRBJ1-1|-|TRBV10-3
TGTGCCATGACCCGGGGATTGAACACTGAAGCTTTCTTT
CAMTRGLNTEAFF
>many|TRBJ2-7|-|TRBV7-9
TGTGCCAGCAGCCCCTCCCCAGGGAGCGAGCAGTACTTC
CASSPSPGSEQYF
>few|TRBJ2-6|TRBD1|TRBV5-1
TGCGCCAGCGGCGAGGGGGCCGGGGCCAACGTCCTGACTTTC
CASGEGAGANVLTF
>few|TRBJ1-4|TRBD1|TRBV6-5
TGTGCCAGCAGTTGGGGACAGTCTAATGAAAAACTGTTTTTT
CASSWGQSNEKLFF
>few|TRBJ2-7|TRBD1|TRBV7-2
TGTGCCAGCAGCCCGGGGGTGGGACAGGTGGGCTACGAGCAGTACTTC
CASSPGVGQVGYEQYF
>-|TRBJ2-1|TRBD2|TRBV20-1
TGCAGTGCACGACTAGCGGGCCGATCTCTCGGTGAGCAGTCCTTC
CSARLAGRSLGEQSF
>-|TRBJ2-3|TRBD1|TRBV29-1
TGCAGCGCCATGGGTTCCGGGACAGGGGATACGCAGTATTTT
CSAMGSGTGDTQYF
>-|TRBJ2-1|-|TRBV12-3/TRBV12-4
TGTGCCAGCAGTTTATCTTTTATGAACAATGAGCAGTTCTTC
CASSLSFMNNEQFF
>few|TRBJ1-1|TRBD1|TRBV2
TGTGCCAGCAGTCGGGACAGCGAGGAAGCTTTCTTT
CASSRDSEEAFF
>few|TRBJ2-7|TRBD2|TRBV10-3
TGTGCCATCAGTGAGTCGAAAAGCGGGAGGGCCTACGAGCAGTACTTC
CAISESKSGRAYEQYF
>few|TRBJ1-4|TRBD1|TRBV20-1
TGCAGTGCAACCGACAGGGCCGGGGCTGAAAAACTGTTTTTT
CSATDRAGAEKLFF
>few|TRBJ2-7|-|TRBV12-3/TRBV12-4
TGTGCCAGCAGACGAGGACAGTTCTACGAGCAGTACTTC
CASRRGQFYEQYF
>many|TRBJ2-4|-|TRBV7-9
TGTGCCAGCAGCTTACTTGGCATTCAGTACTTC
CASSLLGIQYF
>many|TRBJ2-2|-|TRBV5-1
TGCGCCAGCAGCTTGGTCGGGACACCCGCCACCGGGGAGCTGTTTTTT
CASSLVGTPATGELFF
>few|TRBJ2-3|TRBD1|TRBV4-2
TGTGCCAGCAGCCAAGGAACAGGGGGCGGAAGTACAGATACGCAGTATTTT
CASSQGTGGGSTDTQYF
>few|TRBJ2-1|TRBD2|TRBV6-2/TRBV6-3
TGTGCCAGCAGTTATTCCGGGACTACCTACAATGAGCAGTTCTTC
CASSYSGTTYNEQFF